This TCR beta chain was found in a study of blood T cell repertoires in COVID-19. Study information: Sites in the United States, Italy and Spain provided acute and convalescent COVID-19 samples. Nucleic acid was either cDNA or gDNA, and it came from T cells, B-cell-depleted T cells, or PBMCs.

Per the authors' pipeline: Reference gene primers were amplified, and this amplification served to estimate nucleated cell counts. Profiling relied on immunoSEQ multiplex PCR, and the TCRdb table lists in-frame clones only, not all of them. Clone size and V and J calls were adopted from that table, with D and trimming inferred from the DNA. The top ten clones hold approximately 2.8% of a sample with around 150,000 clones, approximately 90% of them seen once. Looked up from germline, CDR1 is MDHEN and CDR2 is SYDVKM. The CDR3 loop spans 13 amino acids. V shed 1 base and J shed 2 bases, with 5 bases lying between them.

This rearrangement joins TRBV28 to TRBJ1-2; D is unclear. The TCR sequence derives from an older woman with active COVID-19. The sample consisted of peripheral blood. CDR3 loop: CASSLSVNYGYTF. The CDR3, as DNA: TGTGCCAGCAGTTTATCTGTAAACTATGGCTACACCTTC.